This TCR beta chain emerged from a study of T cell responses to AZD1222 COVID-19 vaccine. Findings and caveats of the study: Seropositivity was recorded at baseline in only 6 or 7 AZD1222 recipients.

The repertoire was sequenced with immunoSEQ multiplex PCR; TCRdb's copy has only in-frame clones and lacks some. The profile covers fewer than 150,000 clones, with approximately 86% appearing a single time and 5.5% to 8% taken by the ten largest. The germline CDR1 and CDR2 sequences are MDHEN and SYDVKM. With 3 bases clipped from V and 7 bases from J, the junction kept 7 bases outside the gene matches. This CDR3 has 15 residues. For this clone: Its specificity is unknown.

The TCR was taken from an adult in good health. The J gene is TRBJ1-5, the V gene TRBV28, with 9 bases lining up with TRBD1. This material consisted of peripheral blood, taken on day 0 of AZD1222 vaccination. As DNA, the CDR3 is TGTGCCAGCAGTTTGGGACAGGGCCTTTTACAGCCCCAGCATTTT. Protein: CASSLGQGLLQPQHF.